This T cell receptor (beta chain) was captured by sequencing in a study of shared clonotypes between healthy human individuals. Study-level findings and limits: Non-shared clonotypes were found to have lower generation probabilities than the clonotypes that were shared by all four of the sorted-subset donors.

Profiling relied on immunoSEQ multiplex PCR, and the TCRdb table lists in-frame clones only, not all of them. Found here are 700,000 or so clones, less than 80% of them singletons; the top ten hold less than 2%. This CDR3 has 13 residues. V lost 6 bases, J lost 4 bases, and 1 base stayed unmatched. Germline lookup yields CDR1 WSHSY and CDR2 SAAADI. About this clone itself: The antigen is not known.

The rearrangement uses TRBV10-2 and TRBJ2-7; 12 bases fit TRBD2. Sequenced sample: memory CD4+ T cells sorted from blood. Subset specified: CD45RA-negative fraction. The receptor was isolated from a woman aged 25 to 39 in good health. CDR3: CASRTSGRYEQYF. The CDR3 nucleotides read TGCGCCAGCAGAACTAGCGGGAGGTACGAGCAGTACTTC.